The 22 T cell receptor beta chains listed next were all sequenced from one sample in a study of T cell changes during pregnancy in multiple sclerosis. Assay used: immunoSEQ multiplex PCR; TCRdb lists only in-frame clones, some missing. Counted here are roughly 58,000 clones, roughly nine tenths occurring once; the ten biggest clones make up approximately 2.8%. This material consisted of CD8+ T cells from peripheral blood mononuclear cells, taken before pregnancy. The receptors were gathered from a female donor with multiple sclerosis, enrolled in a pregnancy study.

This chain links TRBV11-1 with TRBJ2-7; 8 positions agree with TRBD1. There are 16 residues in the CDR3. V was clipped by 4 bases and J by 4 bases; unmatched bases: 12. Germline V gene sequence: CDR1 SGHAT, CDR2 FQDESV (reference sequence). The CDR3 DNA reads TGTGCCAGCAGCTCTTCCCCGGGACAGGCGACTTACGAGCAGTACTTC. Its protein product is CASSSSPGQATYEQYF.

The chain combines TRBV27 with TRBJ1-1; D ambiguous. V was trimmed by 4 bases and J by 1 base, leaving 10 bases between them. The V gene's germline CDR1 is MNHEY and CDR2 SMNVEV (reference sequence). The CDR3 totals 14 residues. Written as DNA, the CDR3 is TGTGCCAGCAGTTACAGAAGTTCGAACACTGAAGCTTTCTTT. It is translated as CASSYRSSNTEAFF.

The V and J genes are TRBV7-9 and TRBJ1-1; tentative D call: TRBD1 (6 bases). CDR3 size: 15 residues. V shed 3 bases and J shed 3 bases, with 14 bases lying between them. Germline CDR1 and CDR2: SEHNR and FQNEAQ (reference sequence). The CDR3 region has the DNA TGTGCCAGCAGCTTCGGCAGCCCAGGGGACACTGAAGCTTTCTTT. Its protein product is CASSFGSPGDTEAFF.

The chain uses TRBV4-1 and TRBJ2-5; 7 positions match TRBD2. Germline V gene data show CDR1 as MGHRA and CDR2 as YSYEKL. This CDR3 has 16 residues. J gave up 0 bases and V 1 base, and 5 bases lay outside the gene matches. This chain's CDR3 is CASSQGTAGYQETQYF. CDR3 coding DNA: TGCGCCAGCAGCCAAGGTACAGCGGGGTACCAAGAGACCCAGTACTTC.

The chain uses TRBV9 and TRBJ2-1, with a possible D match to TRBD2 (6 bases). V was shortened by 0 bases and J by 0 bases, with 10 bases between the two germline ends. This CDR3 has 16 residues. The germline CDR1 and CDR2 sequences are SGDLS and YYNGEE. Here the CDR3 reads CASSVGLGSSYNEQFF. The CDR3 nucleotides read TGTGCCAGCAGCGTAGGGCTCGGGAGCTCCTACAATGAGCAGTTCTTC.

The chain uses TRBV30 and TRBJ1-1; D possibly corresponds to TRBD1 (6 bases). In germline, CDR1 is GTSNPN, CDR2 SVGIG (reference sequence). Trimming took off 3 bases at V and 0 bases at J, with 11 bases between the two ends. The CDR3 covers 14 residues. The CDR3, as DNA: TGTGCCTGGAGGGACAGCTTAATGAACACTGAAGCTTTCTTT. Its translation is CAWRDSLMNTEAFF.

The chain carries TRBV4-3 and TRBJ1-5, with D perhaps matching TRBD1 (5 bases). V was pared by 0 bases and J by 7 bases, with 10 bases between. The germline V gene encodes CDR1 LGHNA and CDR2 YSLEER. The CDR3 spans 14 residues. The CDR3 DNA reads as TGCGCCAGCAGCCAAGACCAGGGCGACCAGCCCCAGCATTTT. Translated, it gives CASSQDQGDQPQHF.

This chain connects TRBV4-3 to TRBJ1-1; 7 bases agree with TRBD1. The CDR3 has 15 residues. CDR1 is LGHNA and CDR2 is YSLEER in the germline V gene. V shed 0 bases, J shed 1 base, and the junction held 2 bases outside the gene matches. CDR3 in DNA: TGCGCCAGCAGCCAAGATCGGACAGGGAACACTGAAGCTTTCTTT. Translating it yields CASSQDRTGNTEAFF.

This sequence joins TRBV6-6 and TRBJ1-1; possible D gene TRBD1, 5 bases. Germline CDR1 MNHNY, CDR2 SVGAGI (reference sequence). The CDR3 sequence is 11 residues long. V dropped 8 bases and J dropped 11 bases, with 15 bases sitting between them. Here the CDR3 DNA reads TGTGCCAGCTTGGCGGGGGAGTCGGCTTTCTTT. Translated, it gives CASLAGESAFF.

The J gene is TRBJ2-1, the V gene TRBV9, with D perhaps TRBD2 (7 bases). V was clipped by 0 bases and J by 2 bases, with 15 bases between them. The CDR3 has 17 amino acids. Germline CDR1 and CDR2: SGDLS and YYNGEE. Here the CDR3 DNA reads TGTGCCAGCAGCGTAGGGGGAGGGGGGGGGCCCTACAATGAGCAGTTCTTC. Amino acids: CASSVGGGGGPYNEQFF.

This clone showed up just once. The chain has TRBV15 and TRBJ1-1; D possibly corresponds to TRBD1 (5 bases). Trimming pared 0 bases from V and 1 base from J, leaving 30 bases between. CDR3 length: 22 amino acids. Germline V gives CDR1 LNHNV, CDR2 YYDKDF (reference sequence). In nucleotides, the CDR3 is TGTGCCACCAGCAGAGATGAATTTAGAGTGTTCGGGGGTTCGGGGAGGAACACTGAAGCTTTCTTT. As protein: CATSRDEFRVFGGSGRNTEAFF.

The rearrangement uses TRBV4-2 and TRBJ2-3; tentative D call: TRBD2 (6 bases). Germline V gene data show CDR1 as LGHNA and CDR2 as YNFKEQ. V lost 3 bases and J 5 bases, leaving 15 bases between the germline ends. The CDR3 consists of 15 residues. The CDR3 nucleotides read TGTGCCAGCAGCCAGGGGACTCCGGTGGTAGATACGCAGTATTTT. Translated, it gives CASSQGTPVVDTQYF.

The J gene is TRBJ2-7, the V gene TRBV4-1; TRBD1 matches 9 bases. J lost 3 bases, V lost 4 bases, and 7 bases had no gene match. Germline-derived CDR1 and CDR2 are MGHRA and YSYEKL. CDR3 length: 15 residues. The CDR3 reads CASSPRQGGGYEQYF. CDR3 in DNA: TGCGCCAGCAGCCCGAGACAGGGGGGTGGCTACGAGCAGTACTTC.

The chain couples TRBV27 to TRBJ2-7; no definite D call. Germline CDR1 is MNHEY and CDR2 is SMNVEV (reference sequence). V gave up 4 bases and J gave up 3 bases, with 10 bases separating them. The length of the CDR3 is 13 residues. The CDR3 loop is CASSYNGYYEQYF. The CDR3, as DNA: TGTGCCAGCAGTTACAACGGGTACTACGAGCAGTACTTC.

The V call is TRBV7-9, the J call TRBJ2-7; a weak D match, TRBD2 (7 bases). The CDR3 runs 12 residues. The germline V gene encodes CDR1 SEHNR and CDR2 FQNEAQ (reference sequence). The V end was cut by 5 bases, the J end by 6 bases, with 11 bases between. The CDR3 loop is CASSQGGVEQYF. CDR3 nucleotides: TGTGCCAGCAGCCAAGGGGGGGTCGAGCAGTACTTC.

The rearrangement uses TRBV29-1 and TRBJ2-1, with D possibly matching TRBD2 (6 bases). The CDR3 covers 14 residues. Per germline, CDR1 SQVTM and CDR2 ANQGSEA. V was cut by 1 base and J by 4 bases, with 11 bases left in between. CDR3 DNA sequence: TGCAGCGTTGAAGGGGGGGAGCTATACAATGAGCAGTTCTTC. Amino acid sequence: CSVEGGELYNEQFF.

The rearrangement links TRBV9 to TRBJ2-1; 12 bases are a match to TRBD2. Germline V gene data show CDR1 as SGDLS and CDR2 as YYNGEE. V shed 3 bases, J shed 7 bases, and the junction held 5 bases outside the gene matches. The CDR3 sequence is 15 residues long. CDR3 sequence (DNA): TGTGCCAGCAGCGATCCTAGCGGGGGGGGGAATGAGCAGTTCTTC. Its translation: CASSDPSGGGNEQFF.

The chain links TRBV2 to TRBJ2-7; maybe TRBD1 (6 bases). Per germline, CDR1 SNHLY and CDR2 FYNNEI. The CDR3 extends over 12 amino acids. Trimming pared 8 bases from V and 4 bases from J, leaving 12 bases between. The CDR3, as DNA: TGTGCCAGCCTTCGACAGGCGTACGAGCAGTACTTC. This codes for CASLRQAYEQYF. Based on the CDR3 plus reference TRBV2 and TRBJ2-7, the full variable domain is EPEVTQTPSHQVTQMGQEVILRCVPISNHLYFYWYRQILGQKVEFLVSFYNNEISEKSEIFDDQFSVERPDGSNFTLKIRSTKLEDSAMYFCASLRQAYEQYFGPGTRLTVT.

This clone was seen just once. The chain combines TRBV9 with TRBJ2-5; TRBD1 agrees at 7 bases. The CDR3 contains 14 residues. The trim removed 4 bases at V and 2 bases at J, leaving 5 bases unmatched. The V gene's germline CDR1 is SGDLS and CDR2 YYNGEE. In DNA form, the CDR3 reads TGTGCCAGCAGCCCCCCGGACAGGCAAGAGACCCAGTACTTC. This codes for CASSPPDRQETQYF.

This chain connects TRBV6-4 to TRBJ1-5; 8 bases align to TRBD1. Trimming at V came to 2 bases and at J to 0 bases, leaving 9 bases not matched to a gene. The CDR3 extends over 18 amino acids. Looked up from germline, CDR1 is MRHNA and CDR2 is SNTAGT. Written as DNA, the CDR3 is TGTGCCAGCAGTGACAAGGCGGACAGGGATTATAGCAATCAGCCCCAGCATTTT. This codes for CASSDKADRDYSNQPQHF.

This chain links TRBV9 with TRBJ1-2; D may be TRBD1 (5 bases). The germline gives CDR1 SGDLS, CDR2 YYNGEE. The CDR3 runs to 12 residues. The V gene lost 4 bases and the J gene lost 9 bases, with 13 bases spanning the gap. The CDR3 protein is CASSSDSTRYTF. DNA of the CDR3: TGTGCCAGCAGCTCCGACAGTACCCGCTACACCTTC.

V and J are TRBV6-1 and TRBJ1-2; TRBD1 might be the D (6 bases). Germline assignment: CDR1 MNHNS and CDR2 SASEGT. V lost 4 bases to trimming and J lost 4 bases, with 19 bases between them. The CDR3 has 16 residues. The CDR3 sequence: CASSAAWAGAIYGYTF. As DNA, the CDR3 is TGTGCCAGCAGTGCCGCGTGGGCAGGGGCCATCTATGGCTACACCTTC.